These T cell receptor beta chains were read from a single sample in a study of CD4 T cell repertoires in COVID-19. The protocol was immunoSEQ multiplex PCR, while the TCRdb copy is restricted to in-frame clones and leaves out a portion. The sample yields roughly 23,000 clones, 87% seen once. Sequences were derived from central memory CD4+ T cells from blood, sampled before the COVID-19 pandemic. These receptors were collected from a human donor who had COVID-19. Both conserved end residues are part of each CDR3. A D gene is named only where the DNA matches it firmly. Clone size is not always given. Where it is, it says once, few, many or a class for expanded clones.

TRBV5-4	TRBD1	TRBJ1-4	once	CASSLAGGEGEKLFF	TGTGCCAGCAGCTTGGCAGGGGGCGAGGGCGAAAAACTGTTTTTT
TRBV2	.	TRBJ1-1	.	CASSLGAEVGTEAFF	TGTGCCAGCAGCCTGGGGGCAGAAGTTGGAACTGAAGCTTTCTTT
TRBV11-2	.	TRBJ1-3	.	CASSLSAGAAGNTIYF	TGTGCCAGCAGCCTCTCCGCAGGGGCGGCCGGAAACACCATATATTTT
TRBV7-3	.	TRBJ2-5	once	CASSLTGKQGQGGTQYF	TGTGCCAGCAGCTTAACGGGGAAACAGGGCCAAGGTGGGACCCAGTACTTC
TRBV18	.	TRBJ1-2	.	CASSPAEYYGYTF	TGTGCCAGCTCACCAGCAGAATACTATGGCTACACCTTC
TRBV6-5	TRBD1	TRBJ1-4	.	CASRGQGGDEKLFF	TGTGCCAGCAGGGGACAGGGAGGGGATGAAAAACTGTTTTTT
TRBV7-9	TRBD1	TRBJ1-2	.	CASSPSGGNYGYTF	TGTGCCAGCAGCCCATCAGGGGGAAACTATGGCTACACCTTC
TRBV18	TRBD1	TRBJ1-1	.	CASSTRDREEAFF	TGTGCCAGCTCAACCCGGGACAGGGAGGAAGCTTTCTTT
TRBV2	TRBD2	TRBJ2-3	.	CARRLAVTDTQYF	TGTGCCAGGAGACTAGCGGTAACAGATACGCAGTATTTT
TRBV12-5	TRBD1	TRBJ1-1	.	CASGTTGDTEAFF	TGTGCTAGTGGTACAACAGGGGACACTGAAGCTTTCTTT
TRBV28	TRBD1	TRBJ2-7	.	CASHAPGQGGRSEQYF	TGTGCCAGCCATGCTCCGGGACAGGGTGGACGCTCCGAGCAGTACTTC
TRBV9	TRBD1	TRBJ2-3	.	CASSISETGGTDTQYF	TGTGCCAGCAGCATTTCCGAGACAGGGGGGACAGATACGCAGTATTTT
TRBV5-8	TRBD1	TRBJ1-1	.	CASSRGQPNTEAFF	TGTGCCAGCAGCCGGGGACAGCCGAACACTGAAGCTTTCTTT
TRBV28	TRBD1	TRBJ1-5	.	CASSPRGRGFMQPQHF	TGTGCCAGCAGTCCCAGGGGGCGGGGATTTATGCAGCCCCAGCATTTT
TRBV29-1	TRBD2	TRBJ2-7	.	CSVRDGLAPTYEQYF	TGCAGCGTCCGAGACGGACTAGCGCCGACCTACGAGCAGTACTTC
TRBV19	.	TRBJ1-1	.	CASSSPPQGPNTEAFF	TGTGCCAGTAGTTCCCCACCCCAGGGCCCGAACACTGAAGCTTTCTTT
TRBV5-1	.	TRBJ2-5	.	CASSLTGLETQYF	TGCGCCAGCAGCTTGACAGGGTTGGAGACCCAGTACTTC
TRBV28	.	TRBJ2-1	.	CASSSRLGGPYNEQFF	TGTGCCAGCAGCTCGCGTTTAGGAGGGCCTTACAATGAGCAGTTCTTC
TRBV5-1	.	TRBJ1-1	.	CASSLDGPGTEAFF	TGCGCCAGCAGCTTGGACGGGCCGGGGACTGAAGCTTTCTTT
TRBV6-5	TRBD1	TRBJ2-7	.	CASTTGVSYEQYF	TGTGCCAGCACTACAGGGGTCTCCTACGAGCAGTACTTC
TRBV6-5	.	TRBJ2-1	.	CASSNLRSSYNEQFF	TGTGCCAGCAGTAACCTTCGGAGCTCCTACAATGAGCAGTTCTTC
TRBV7-8	.	TRBJ2-1	.	CASSSEEGPPRKQFF	TGTGCCAGCAGTTCAGAGGAGGGACCCCCTCGGAAGCAGTTCTTC
TRBV4-1	.	TRBJ2-7	.	CASSRPDGQLIYEQYF	TGCGCCAGCAGCCGACCAGACGGACAGCTAATCTACGAGCAGTACTTC
TRBV7-2	TRBD2	TRBJ2-5	.	CASRPLAGAGETQYF	TGTGCCAGCCGACCCTTAGCGGGAGCGGGAGAGACCCAGTACTTC
TRBV2	TRBD2	TRBJ2-3	few	CASRLAGSTDTQYF	TGTGCCAGCAGACTAGCGGGAAGCACAGATACGCAGTATTTT
TRBV27	TRBD2	TRBJ2-3	.	CASSARISGSSDTQYF	TGTGCCAGCAGTGCCCGTATTAGCGGGAGCTCAGATACGCAGTATTTT
TRBV10-2	.	TRBJ2-3	.	CASSPLGLSTDTQYF	TGCGCCAGCAGTCCGCTAGGACTAAGCACAGATACGCAGTATTTT
TRBV7-9	TRBD1	TRBJ1-1	.	CASSLSGTANTEAFF	TGTGCCAGCAGCCTCTCCGGGACAGCGAACACTGAAGCTTTCTTT
TRBV7-6	.	TRBJ1-6	few	CASSQNETPSPLHF	TGTGCCAGCAGCCAAAACGAAACACCCTCACCCCTCCACTTT
TRBV11-3	TRBD1	TRBJ2-5	.	CASSPTGAPETQYF	TGTGCCAGCAGTCCTACAGGGGCTCCAGAGACCCAGTACTTC
TRBV19	TRBD1	TRBJ2-1	.	CASSGTGGVNEQFF	TGTGCCAGTAGCGGGACAGGGGGTGTTAATGAGCAGTTCTTC
TRBV4-2	.	TRBJ1-5	.	CASSQALAGAQPQHF	TGTGCCAGCAGCCAAGCCCTGGCGGGGGCTCAGCCCCAGCATTTT
TRBV2	TRBD2	TRBJ2-5	.	CATRLAGYQETQYF	TGTGCCACCCGACTAGCGGGGTATCAAGAGACCCAGTACTTC
TRBV10-1	TRBD1	TRBJ2-3	.	CASSSQGAWDTQYF	TGCGCCAGCAGTTCGCAGGGGGCATGGGATACGCAGTATTTT
TRBV29-1	TRBD1	TRBJ2-4	.	CSVVGTEKRGIQYF	TGCAGCGTTGTCGGGACAGAAAAAAGGGGCATTCAGTACTTC
TRBV6-1	.	TRBJ2-7	.	CASRWQSYEQYF	TGTGCCAGCAGGTGGCAGTCCTACGAGCAGTACTTC
TRBV6-1	TRBD2	TRBJ2-3	once	CASLHPRGADTQYF	TGTGCCAGCCTCCATCCTCGGGGGGCAGATACGCAGTATTTT
TRBV6-5	.	TRBJ2-7	.	CASSYGGRSNEQYF	TGTGCCAGCAGTTACGGCGGCCGCTCAAACGAGCAGTACTTC
TRBV29-1	.	TRBJ1-4	.	CSVREDEKLFF	TGCAGCGTAAGAGAGGATGAAAAACTGTTTTTT
TRBV18	TRBD2	TRBJ2-3	.	CASSPQAAGGSSTDTQYF	TGTGCCAGCTCACCACAGGCCGCGGGAGGGTCTAGCACAGATACGCAGTATTTT